This TCR beta chain comes out of a study of T cells in Graves' hyperthyroidism and ophthalmopathy. Regarding the study as a whole: Researchers found most expanded thyroid clonotypes above 0.001 in blood as well.

Researchers amplified the TCR beta CDR3 regions from RNA transcripts. The HTBI primer set drove a first-round RT-PCR of the TCR CDR3. TCRdb called the multiplex PCR reads again in MiXCR, with one record for every CDR3 protein. Of more than 500,000 distinct CDR3 sequences in the sample, 13% to 15% were seen once. This clonotype appeared a few times. Its antigen is not identified. CDR3 length: 12 amino acids. V lost 8 bases to trimming and J lost 5 bases, with 12 bases between them. Germline V gene lookup returns CDR1 LNHDA and CDR2 SQIVND (reference sequence). Across 18 months, stable Graves' hyperthyroidism was marked by no progression to ophthalmopathy.

Sequenced sample: blood. The chain joins TRBV19 to TRBJ1-1; D call uncertain. The clonotype was recovered from a woman in her thirties or forties with Graves' hyperthyroidism. In DNA form, the CDR3 reads TGTGCCAGTTGCCGGGAGTGGACTGAAGCTTTCTTT. As protein: CASCREWTEAFF.